The sequence of this T cell receptor beta chain was determined in a study of OX40 agonist ivuxolimab in advanced cancers. The germline gives CDR1 PRHDT, CDR2 FYEKMQ (reference sequence). This CDR3 region has 15 residues. V lost 7 bases, J lost 0 bases, and 5 bases stayed unmatched. Here immunoSEQ multiplex PCR was the method, and the copy in TCRdb shows in-frame clones only, minus some. The data contain roughly 36,000 clones, over 80% of them singletons. V and J are TRBV13 and TRBJ2-1; 8 bases are a match to TRBD2. The specimen comprised CD4+ or CD8+ T cells sorted from blood, sampled in a trial of the OX40 agonist ivuxolimab. This TCR derives from an adult with an advanced solid tumor such as melanoma, head and neck, liver or kidney cancer. CDR3 coding DNA: TGTGCCAGCACCCCAGCGGGAGTCTCCTACAATGAGCAGTTCTTC. The encoded protein is CASTPAGVSYNEQFF.